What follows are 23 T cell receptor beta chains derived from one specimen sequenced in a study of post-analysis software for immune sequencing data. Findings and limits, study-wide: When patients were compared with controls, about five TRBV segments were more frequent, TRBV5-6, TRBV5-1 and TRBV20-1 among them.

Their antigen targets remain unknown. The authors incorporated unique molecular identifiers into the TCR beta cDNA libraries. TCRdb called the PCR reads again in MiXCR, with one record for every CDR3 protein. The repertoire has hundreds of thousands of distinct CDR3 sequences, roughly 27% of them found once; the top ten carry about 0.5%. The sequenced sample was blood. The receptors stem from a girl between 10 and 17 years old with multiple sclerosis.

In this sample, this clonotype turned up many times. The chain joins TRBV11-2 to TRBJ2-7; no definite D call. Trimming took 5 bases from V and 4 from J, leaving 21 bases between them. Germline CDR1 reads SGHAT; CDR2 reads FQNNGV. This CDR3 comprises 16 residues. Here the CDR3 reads CASSRASGAGRYEQYF. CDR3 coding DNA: TGTGCCAGCAGCCGGGCATCCGGAGCTGGGCGTTACGAGCAGTACTTC.

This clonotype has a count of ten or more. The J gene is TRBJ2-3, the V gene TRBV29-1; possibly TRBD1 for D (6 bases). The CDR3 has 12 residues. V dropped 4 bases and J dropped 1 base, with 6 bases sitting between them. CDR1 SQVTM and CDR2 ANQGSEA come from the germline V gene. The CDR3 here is CSVGQGTDTQYF. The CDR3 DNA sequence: TGCAGCGTTGGACAGGGCACAGATACGCAGTATTTT.

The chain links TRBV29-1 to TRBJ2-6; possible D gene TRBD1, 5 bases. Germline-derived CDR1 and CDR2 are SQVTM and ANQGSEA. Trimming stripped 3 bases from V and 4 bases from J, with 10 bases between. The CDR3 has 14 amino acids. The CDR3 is CSVDQGSGANVLTF. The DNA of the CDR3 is TGCAGCGTTGATCAGGGCTCGGGGGCCAACGTCCTGACTTTC.

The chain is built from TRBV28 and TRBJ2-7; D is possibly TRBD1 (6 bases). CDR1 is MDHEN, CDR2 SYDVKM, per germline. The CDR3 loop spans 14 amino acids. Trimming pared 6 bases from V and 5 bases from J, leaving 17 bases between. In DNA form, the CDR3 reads TGTGCCAGCAGGTTAAACAGGGTTATGCACGAGCAGTACTTC. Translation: CASRLNRVMHEQYF.

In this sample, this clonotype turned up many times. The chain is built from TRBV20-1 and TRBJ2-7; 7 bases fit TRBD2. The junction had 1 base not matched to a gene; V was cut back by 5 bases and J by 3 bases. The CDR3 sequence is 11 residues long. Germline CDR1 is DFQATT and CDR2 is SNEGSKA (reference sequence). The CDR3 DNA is TGCAGTGCTGGGGGGGGCTACGAGCAGTACTTC. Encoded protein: CSAGGGYEQYF.

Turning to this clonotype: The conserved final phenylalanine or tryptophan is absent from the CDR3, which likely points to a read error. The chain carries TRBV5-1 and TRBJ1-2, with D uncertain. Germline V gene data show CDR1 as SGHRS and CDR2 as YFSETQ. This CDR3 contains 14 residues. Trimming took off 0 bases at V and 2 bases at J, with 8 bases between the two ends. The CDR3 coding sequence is TGCGCCAGCAGCTTGGTCGGGCAGAACTATGGCTACACCTGC. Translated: CASSLVGQNYGYTC.

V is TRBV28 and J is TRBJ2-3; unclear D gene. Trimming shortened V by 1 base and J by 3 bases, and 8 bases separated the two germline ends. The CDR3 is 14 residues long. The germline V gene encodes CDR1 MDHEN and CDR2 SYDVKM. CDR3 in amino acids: CASSLLTDTDTQYF. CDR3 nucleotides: TGTGCCAGCAGTTTATTGACTGATACAGATACGCAGTATTTT. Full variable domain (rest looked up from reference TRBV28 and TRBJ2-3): DVKVTQSSRYLVKRTGEKVFLECVQDMDHENMFWYRQDPGLGLRLIYFSYDVKMKEKGDIPEGYSVSREKKERFSLILESASTNQTSMYLCASSLLTDTDTQYFGPGTRLTVL.

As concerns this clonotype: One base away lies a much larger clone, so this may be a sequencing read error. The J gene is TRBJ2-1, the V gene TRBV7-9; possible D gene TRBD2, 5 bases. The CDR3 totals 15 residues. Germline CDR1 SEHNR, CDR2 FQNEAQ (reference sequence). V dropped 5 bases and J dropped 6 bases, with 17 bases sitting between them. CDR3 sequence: CASSLQTGTCNEQFF. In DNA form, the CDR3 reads TGTGCCAGCAGCCTACAGACGGGAACTTGCAATGAGCAGTTCTTC.

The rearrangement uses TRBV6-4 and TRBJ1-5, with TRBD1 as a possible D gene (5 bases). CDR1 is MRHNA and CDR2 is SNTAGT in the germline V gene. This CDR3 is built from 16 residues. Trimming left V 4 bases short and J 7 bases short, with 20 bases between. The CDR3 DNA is TGTGCCAGCAGTGTGGCCCCCCAGGGAAGTTTGCAGCCCCAGCATTTT. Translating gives CASSVAPQGSLQPQHF.

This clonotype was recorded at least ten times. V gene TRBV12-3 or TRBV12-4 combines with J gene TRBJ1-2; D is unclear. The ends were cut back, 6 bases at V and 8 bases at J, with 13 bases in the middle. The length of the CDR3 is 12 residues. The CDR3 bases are TGTGCCAGCAGCCCACACGGCCCGGGCTACACCTTC. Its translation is CASSPHGPGYTF.

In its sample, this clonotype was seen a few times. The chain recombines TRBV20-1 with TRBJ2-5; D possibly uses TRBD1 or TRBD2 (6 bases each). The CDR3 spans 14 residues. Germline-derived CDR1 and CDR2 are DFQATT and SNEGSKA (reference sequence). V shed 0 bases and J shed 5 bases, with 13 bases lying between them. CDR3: CSAREGGRRETQYF. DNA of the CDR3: TGCAGTGCTAGAGAGGGGGGCCGCCGGGAGACCCAGTACTTC.

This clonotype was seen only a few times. CDR3 region: CASSERGSVQYF. In DNA form, the CDR3 reads TGCGCCAGCAGCGAGCGGGGGAGTGTGCAGTACTTC. The chain employs TRBV10-2 and TRBJ2-5; 8 positions match TRBD2. CDR1 is WSHSY and CDR2 is SAAADI in the germline V gene. The CDR3 consists of 12 residues. Losses at the gene ends were 6 bases for V and 11 bases for J; bases not matched to a gene: 8.

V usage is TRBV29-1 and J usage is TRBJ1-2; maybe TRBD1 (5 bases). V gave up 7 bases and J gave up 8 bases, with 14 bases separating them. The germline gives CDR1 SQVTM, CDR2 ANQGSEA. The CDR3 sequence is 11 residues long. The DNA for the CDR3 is TGCAGCGCTGGGGCCCGGCCCGGCTACACCTTC. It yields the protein CSAGARPGYTF. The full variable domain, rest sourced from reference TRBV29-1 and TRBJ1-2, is SAVISQKPSRDICQRGTSLTIQCQVDSQVTMMFWYRQQPGQSLTLIATANQGSEATYESGFVIDKFPISRPNLTFSTLTVSNMSPEDSSIYLCSAGARPGYTFGSGTRLTVV.

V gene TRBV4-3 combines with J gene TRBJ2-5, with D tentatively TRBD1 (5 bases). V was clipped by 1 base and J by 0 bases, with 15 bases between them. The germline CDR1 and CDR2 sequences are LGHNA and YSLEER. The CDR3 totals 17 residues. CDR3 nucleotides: TGCGCCAGCAGCCAAGGCCAGGGCAGAGAGAACCAAGAGACCCAGTACTTC. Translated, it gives CASSQGQGRENQETQYF.

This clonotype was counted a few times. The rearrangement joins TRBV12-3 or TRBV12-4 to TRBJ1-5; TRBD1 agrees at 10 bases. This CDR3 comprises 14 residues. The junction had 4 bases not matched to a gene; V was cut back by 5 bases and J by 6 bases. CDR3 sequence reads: CASSQTGGSQPQHF. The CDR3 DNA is TGTGCCAGCAGTCAGACAGGGGGCAGTCAGCCCCAGCATTTT.

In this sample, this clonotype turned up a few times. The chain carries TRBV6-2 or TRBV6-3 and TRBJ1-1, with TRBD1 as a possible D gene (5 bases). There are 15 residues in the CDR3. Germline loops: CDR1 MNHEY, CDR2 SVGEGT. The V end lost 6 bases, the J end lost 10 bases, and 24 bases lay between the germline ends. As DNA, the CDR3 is TGTGCCAGCAGCCTCGCCGGTGTCTTCTCAAGGGGAGCTTTCTTT. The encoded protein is CASSLAGVFSRGAFF.

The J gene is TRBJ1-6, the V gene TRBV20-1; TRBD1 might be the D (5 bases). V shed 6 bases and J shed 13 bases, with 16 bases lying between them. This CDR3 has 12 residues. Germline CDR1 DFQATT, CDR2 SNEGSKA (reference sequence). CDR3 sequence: CSATREGLPLHF. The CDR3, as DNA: TGCAGTGCCACTAGAGAGGGGCTCCCCCTCCACTTT.

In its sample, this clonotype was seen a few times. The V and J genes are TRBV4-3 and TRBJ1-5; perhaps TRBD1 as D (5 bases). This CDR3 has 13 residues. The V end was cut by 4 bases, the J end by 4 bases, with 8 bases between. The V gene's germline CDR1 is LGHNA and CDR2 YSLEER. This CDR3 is CASSLRTNQPQHF. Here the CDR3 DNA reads TGCGCCAGCAGCCTGAGGACAAATCAGCCCCAGCATTTT.

The CDR3 sequence: CASTLNPSGTQNQPQHF. DNA for the CDR3: TGTGCCAGCACTCTCAACCCATCCGGGACGCAAAATCAGCCCCAGCATTTT. The V gene is TRBV6-6, the J gene TRBJ1-5; the D gene is possibly TRBD1 (5 bases). Per the germline V gene, CDR1 is MNHNY and CDR2 is SVGAGI (reference sequence). Trimming removed 7 bases at V and 4 bases at J, with 23 bases between. The CDR3 has 17 amino acids.

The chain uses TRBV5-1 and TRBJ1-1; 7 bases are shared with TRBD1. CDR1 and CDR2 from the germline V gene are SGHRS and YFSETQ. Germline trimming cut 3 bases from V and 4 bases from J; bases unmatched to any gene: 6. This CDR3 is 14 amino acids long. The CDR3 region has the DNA TGCGCCAGCAGCTCAGCACAGGGGTCCACTGAAGCTTTCTTT. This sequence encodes CASSSAQGSTEAFF.

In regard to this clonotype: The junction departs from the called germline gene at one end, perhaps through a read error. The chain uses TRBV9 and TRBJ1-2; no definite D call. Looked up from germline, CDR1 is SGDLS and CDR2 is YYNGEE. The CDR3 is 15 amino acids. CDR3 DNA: TGTGCCAGCAGCCCAAGACGGGCAGATAACTATGACTACACCTTC. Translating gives CASSPRRADNYDYTF. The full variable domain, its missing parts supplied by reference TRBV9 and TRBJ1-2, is DSGVTQTPKHLITATGQRVTLRCSPRSGDLSVYWYQQSLDQGLQFLIQYYNGEERAKGNILERFSAQQFPDLHSELNLSSLELGDSALYFCASSPRRADNYDYTFGSGTRLTVV.

The CDR3, as DNA: TGTGCCACCAGCCTGGACCATAATTCACCCCTCCACTTT. Translating gives CATSLDHNSPLHF. This chain connects TRBV15 to TRBJ1-6; no firm D call. The CDR3 is 13 residues long. Trimming pared 5 bases from V and 5 bases from J, leaving 7 bases between. CDR1 is LNHNV, CDR2 YYDKDF, per germline (reference sequence).

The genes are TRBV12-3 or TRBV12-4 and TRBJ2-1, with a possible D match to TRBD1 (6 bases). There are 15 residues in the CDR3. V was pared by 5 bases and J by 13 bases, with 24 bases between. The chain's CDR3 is CASSPTGRRGETQFF. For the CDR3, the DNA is TGTGCCAGCAGTCCCACAGGGCGTCGGGGTGAGACCCAGTTCTTC.